Sequencing of this T cell receptor (beta chain) was carried out in a study of T cells in Graves' hyperthyroidism and ophthalmopathy. TCR beta CDR3 regions were amplified from RNA. The HTBI primer set served for first-round RT-PCR of the TCR CDR3. TCRdb re-analysed the multiplex PCR reads in MiXCR, keeping a single row per CDR3 protein. This table has under 700,000 distinct CDR3 sequences, more than 45% appearing once. Trimming removed 6 bases from V and 1 base from J, with 7 bases in between. This CDR3 is 13 amino acids long. The V gene's germline CDR1 is SGHTA and CDR2 FQGNSA. The sequenced sample was peripheral blood or thyroid tissue (not recorded which). The receptor was derived from a woman in her late teens or twenties with Graves' hyperthyroidism. This sequence joins TRBV7-2 and TRBJ1-3; D gene ambiguous. The DNA of the CDR3 is TGTGCCAGCAGAGGGCAGTCTGGAAACACCATATATTTT. Protein sequence: CASRGQSGNTIYF.